The clone carrying this TCR beta chain was picked up one time. Its antigen remains unidentified. Sorting of unstimulated PBMCs yielded separate CD3+CD4+ and CD3+CD8+ fractions. These data come from a study of T cell clones after liver transplantation. About the study: Samples came from ITN030ST, which attempted immunosuppression withdrawal within 2 years of liver transplantation. Timepoints were pre-transplant, pre-withdrawal, and after withdrawal was completed or failed. Study outcomes and limitations: In a couple of subjects, few donor cells limited the measurable donor-reactive repertoire.

Produced via immunoSEQ multiplex PCR; TCRdb's table is partial and in-frame only. The table has 99,000 or so clones, 75% to 90% seen once; the top ten hold approximately 0.93%. The material was CD4+ T cells from blood, obtained before liver transplant. This clonotype was sampled from a human donor who received a liver transplant.

CDR3 coding DNA: TGTGCCAGCATCGGGACGGACTATGGCTACACCTTC. Its translation is CASIGTDYGYTF. The genes are TRBV28 and TRBJ1-2; possible D gene TRBD1, 5 bases. The germline gives CDR1 MDHEN, CDR2 SYDVKM. The CDR3 runs 12 residues. With 7 bases removed from V and 3 bases from J, the gap between germline ends came to 9 bases.